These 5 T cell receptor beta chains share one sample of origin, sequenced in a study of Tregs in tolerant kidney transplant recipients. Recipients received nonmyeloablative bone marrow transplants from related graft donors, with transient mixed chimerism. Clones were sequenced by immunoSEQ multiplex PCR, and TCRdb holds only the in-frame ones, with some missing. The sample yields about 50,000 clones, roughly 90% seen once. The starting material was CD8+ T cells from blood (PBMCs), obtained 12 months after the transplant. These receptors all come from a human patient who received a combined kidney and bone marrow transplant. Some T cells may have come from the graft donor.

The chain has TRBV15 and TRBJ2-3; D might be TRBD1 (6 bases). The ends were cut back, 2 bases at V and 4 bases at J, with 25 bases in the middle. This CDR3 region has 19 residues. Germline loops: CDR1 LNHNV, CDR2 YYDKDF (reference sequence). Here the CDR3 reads CATSRSTGTGIPGADTQYF. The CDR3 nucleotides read TGTGCCACCAGCAGATCTACAGGGACCGGGATCCCCGGCGCAGATACGCAGTATTTT.

CDR3 DNA: TGTGCCAGCAGCCAAGTCCGGGGTTTGGGTGAGCAGTTCTTC. Amino acid sequence: CASSQVRGLGEQFF. The chain is built from TRBV14 and TRBJ2-1; a possible D gene is TRBD2 (5 bases). V was clipped by 1 base and J by 9 bases, with 13 bases between them. This CDR3 is built from 14 residues. Germline-derived CDR1 and CDR2 are SGHDN and FVKESK.

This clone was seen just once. The DNA of the CDR3 is TGTGCCAGCAGTGAAACACAGGGGAACTATGGCTACACCTTC. This translates into CASSETQGNYGYTF. The chain employs TRBV2 and TRBJ1-2; 7 bases match TRBD1. The CDR3 covers 14 residues. Germline lookup yields CDR1 SNHLY and CDR2 FYNNEI. V was clipped by 2 bases and J by 2 bases; unmatched bases: 2.

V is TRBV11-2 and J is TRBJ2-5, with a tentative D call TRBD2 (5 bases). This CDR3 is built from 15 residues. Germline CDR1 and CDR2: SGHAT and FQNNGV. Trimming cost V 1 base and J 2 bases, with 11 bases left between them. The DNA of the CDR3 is TGTGCCAGCAGCTTAGCAGCGGCGCCTCAAGAGACCCAGTACTTC. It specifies CASSLAAAPQETQYF.

The CDR3 DNA reads TGCGCCAGCAGCCCCACCAGGGGTTTTCTGACAGATACGCAGTATTTT. This translates into CASSPTRGFLTDTQYF. The chain has TRBV4-3 and TRBJ2-3; TRBD1 might be the D (6 bases). The CDR3 contains 16 residues. Germline-derived CDR1 and CDR2 are LGHNA and YSLEER. The ends were cut back, 4 bases at V and 3 bases at J, with 17 bases in the middle.